These 8 T cell receptor beta chains originate from one sample sequenced in a study of regulatory T cells in long-lasting Graves disease. CDR3-region Arm-PCR and iRepertoire HTBI primers produced the TCR beta libraries. MiXCR was run by TCRdb on the multiplex PCR reads, yielding one entry per CDR3 protein. The sample lists 300,000 to 400,000 distinct CDR3 sequences; 18% were seen once. Regarding time point: newly diagnosed GD, antithyroid drugs for less than 3 months. Scientists built the TCR library using RNA that was extracted from PBMCs. Specimen: peripheral blood mononuclear cells (PBMCs), collected at new diagnosis, from a patient treated with antithyroid drugs. These receptor sequences come from a female donor with Graves disease.

At least ten counts were recorded for this clonotype. Here the CDR3 DNA reads TGTGCCTGGAGTGCTGGGGGCGCGAACACCGGGGAGCTGTTTTTT. As protein: CAWSAGGANTGELFF. The rearrangement links TRBV30 to TRBJ2-2, with D possibly matching TRBD1 (6 bases). Germline loops: CDR1 GTSNPN, CDR2 SVGIG (reference sequence). The CDR3 runs to 15 residues. V was cut by 1 base and J by 0 bases, with 9 bases left in between.

This clonotype showed up many times. The chain joins TRBV27 to TRBJ2-7; 8 nucleotides agree with TRBD1. V was pared by 5 bases and J by 5 bases, with 5 bases of the junction left unmatched. In germline, CDR1 is MNHEY, CDR2 SMNVEV (reference sequence). The CDR3 spans 13 residues. CDR3 DNA: TGTGCCAGCAGTCAAACGGACAGGGACGAGCAGTACTTC. Its protein is CASSQTDRDEQYF.

This clonotype occurred many times. The J gene is TRBJ2-3, the V gene TRBV15; 8 nucleotides line up with TRBD2. Trimming at V came to 5 bases and at J to 4 bases, leaving 32 bases not matched to a gene. The length of the CDR3 is 23 residues. Germline V gene data show CDR1 as LNHNV and CDR2 as YYDKDF (reference sequence). CDR3 sequence (DNA): TGTGCCACCAGCCGTCCTTTCTTGGGCGGAGAACTACTTAGCGGGGAGGGAGCAGATACGCAGTATTTT. Encoded protein: CATSRPFLGGELLSGEGADTQYF.

The chain has TRBV24-1 and TRBJ2-5, with TRBD2 matching over 14 bases. From germline, CDR1 is KGHDR and CDR2 SFDVKD. The CDR3 extends over 19 amino acids. With 2 bases clipped from V and 9 bases from J, the junction kept 16 bases outside the gene matches. Here the CDR3 DNA reads TGTGCCACCAGTGATTGGGCAGCGGGACTAGCGGGAGCGATCGAGGCCCAGTACTTC. Protein sequence: CATSDWAAGLAGAIEAQYF.

This clonotype was seen many times. The chain links TRBV28 to TRBJ1-3; D is possibly TRBD1 (5 bases). V lost 6 bases and J 0 bases, leaving 12 bases between the germline ends. Per germline, CDR1 MDHEN and CDR2 SYDVKM. The CDR3 contains 15 residues. The CDR3 DNA sequence: TGTGCCAGCAGCTTTACGAGGGGCTCTGGAAACACCATATATTTT. It is translated as CASSFTRGSGNTIYF. Looking up the rest from reference TRBV28 and TRBJ1-3 gives the full variable domain: DVKVTQSSRYLVKRTGEKVFLECVQDMDHENMFWYRQDPGLGLRLIYFSYDVKMKEKGDIPEGYSVSREKKERFSLILESASTNQTSMYLCASSFTRGSGNTIYFGEGSWLTVV.

In this sample, this clonotype turned up many times. This rearrangement joins TRBV2 to TRBJ2-7; no reliable D call. Germline-derived CDR1 and CDR2 are SNHLY and FYNNEI. Trimming removed 7 bases at V and 0 bases at J, with 10 bases between. This CDR3 has 13 amino acids. In DNA, the CDR3 is TGTGCCAGCATAAAGAAGTTCTCCTACGAGCAGTACTTC. Residues: CASIKKFSYEQYF.

Many counts were recorded for this clonotype. The gene calls are TRBV7-9 and TRBJ2-1; D is undetermined. The CDR3 sequence is 14 residues long. Germline V gene lookup returns CDR1 SEHNR and CDR2 FQNEAQ (reference sequence). Trimming removed 5 bases at V and 4 bases at J, with 12 bases between. CDR3 residues: CASSRSVSYNEQFF. The CDR3 DNA reads as TGTGCCAGCAGCCGTTCGGTTTCGTACAATGAGCAGTTCTTC. The variable domain in full, with the rest retrieved from reference TRBV7-9 and TRBJ2-1, is DTGVSQNPRHKITKRGQNVTFRCDPISEHNRLYWYRQTLGQGPEFLTYFQNEAQLEKSRLLSDRFSAERPKGSFSTLEIQRTEQGDSAMYLCASSRSVSYNEQFFGPGTRLTVL.

The chain recombines TRBV6-2 or TRBV6-3 with TRBJ2-7; D gene ambiguous. The length of the CDR3 is 15 residues. Germline CDR1 MNHEY, CDR2 SVGEGT. Trimming left V 2 bases short and J 1 base short, with 12 bases between. Written as DNA, the CDR3 is TGTGCCAGCAGTTACAGCCCCGCCGTTTCCTACGAGCAGTACTTC. The encoded protein is CASSYSPAVSYEQYF.